Shown below are 28 T cell receptor beta chains from a single sample sequenced in a study of immune heterogeneity within non-small cell lung tumors. Bulk tumor genomic DNA constituted the template, at roughly 660 ng per sample. Several biopsies per primary tumor, spaced far apart, were taken during surgery. It was patients with untreated, newly diagnosed non-small cell lung cancer who underwent curative surgery. TCR beta CDR3 was amplified by multiplex PCR using 32 V and 13 J primers. MiXCR was run by TCRdb on the multiplex PCR reads, yielding one entry per CDR3 protein. Found here are about 1,900 distinct CDR3 sequences, about 20% of them singletons; the top ten hold 8.9%. Sequencing was done on a sample of lung tumor tissue. These receptors were collected from a woman aged 45-65 years with non-small cell lung cancer.

About this clonotype itself: It may be a read error: a sequence one base away is much more abundant. The rearrangement links TRBV5-1 to TRBJ2-7; D is possibly TRBD2 (5 bases). This CDR3 is built from 14 residues. Germline V CDR1 and CDR2: SGHRS, YFSETQ. The CDR3 protein is CASILGGSSYEQYF. DNA for the CDR3: TGCGCCAGCATCTTGGGTGGGAGCTCCTACGAGCAGTACTTC.

By share of the sample, this clonotype is medium-sized. The V gene is TRBV6-2 or TRBV6-3, the J gene TRBJ1-5; a weak D match, TRBD1 (5 bases). Trimming pared 6 bases from V and 5 bases from J, leaving 26 bases between. The CDR3 extends over 18 amino acids. From germline, CDR1 is MNHEY and CDR2 SVGEGT. CDR3 residues: CASRNDAVDSDFHQPQHF. The CDR3 DNA follows: TGTGCCAGCAGAAACGACGCCGTTGACAGCGACTTTCATCAGCCCCAGCATTTT.

To note about this clonotype: This may come from a read error, since a much larger clone is one base off. The chain joins TRBV30 to TRBJ2-2, with D possibly TRBD2 on 5 matching bases. In germline, CDR1 is GTSNPN, CDR2 SVGIG (reference sequence). The CDR3 consists of 11 residues. Here the CDR3 reads CAWSRTGELLF. CDR3 bases: TGTGCCTGGAGCAGAACCGGGGAGCTGCTTTTT.

The chain links TRBV7-2 to TRBJ2-5, with D perhaps assigned TRBD1 or TRBD2 (6 bases each). Germline-derived CDR1 and CDR2 are SGHTA and FQGNSA. V was shortened by 1 base and J by 5 bases, with 11 bases between the two germline ends. CDR3 length: 14 amino acids. The CDR3 DNA reads as TGTGCCAGCAGCTTAGGAGGGGGGTACGAGACCCAGTACTTC. Translated: CASSLGGGYETQYF.

This clonotype has a handful of counts. The CDR3 DNA follows: TGTGCCAGCAGCTCTTTGACAGGGATAAGCACAGATACGCAGTATTTT. Its translation is CASSSLTGISTDTQYF. The chain couples TRBV9 to TRBJ2-3; 7 bases are shared with TRBD1. Trimming at V came to 4 bases and at J to 0 bases, leaving 8 bases not matched to a gene. Per the germline V gene, CDR1 is SGDLS and CDR2 is YYNGEE. The CDR3 spans 16 residues.

The V and J genes are TRBV19 and TRBJ1-5; D ambiguous. The CDR3 is made up of 13 amino acids. Trimming shortened V by 5 bases and J by 7 bases, and 12 bases separated the two germline ends. Germline lookup yields CDR1 LNHDA and CDR2 SQIVND (reference sequence). CDR3 loop: CASSALSFQPQHF. The DNA of the CDR3 is TGTGCCAGTAGTGCCCTATCTTTCCAGCCCCAGCATTTT.

By its share, this clonotype is large. The V gene is TRBV27, the J gene TRBJ1-2; 9 bases fit TRBD1. The trim removed 3 bases at V and 2 bases at J, leaving 7 bases unmatched. Germline lookup yields CDR1 MNHEY and CDR2 SMNVEV (reference sequence). The CDR3 contains 16 residues. The CDR3 sequence is CASSFFPGQGNYGYTF. The CDR3 DNA is TGTGCCAGCAGTTTTTTCCCCGGACAGGGGAACTATGGCTACACCTTC.

With regard to this clonotype: Just one base apart from a much larger clone, this may be a read error. The rearrangement uses TRBV7-8 and TRBJ2-5; the D gene is possibly TRBD2 (7 bases). The germline V gene has CDR1 SGHVS and CDR2 FQNEAQ. This CDR3 comprises 14 residues. Trimming took 0 bases from V and 5 from J, leaving 10 bases between them. The DNA of the CDR3 is TGTGCCAGCAGCTTAGCGGGGGGGGGCGAGACCCAGTACTTC. Translated: CASSLAGGGETQYF.

This clonotype was picked up a small number of times. The chain has TRBV3-1 and TRBJ1-5, with D possibly being TRBD1 (6 bases). The V end lost 4 bases, the J end lost 7 bases, and 11 bases lay between the germline ends. The CDR3 extends over 13 amino acids. CDR1 LGHDT and CDR2 YNNKEL come from the germline V gene (reference sequence). CDR3 residues: CASSPDRLQPQHF. The DNA for the CDR3 is TGTGCCAGCAGCCCAGACAGGCTACAGCCCCAGCATTTT.

V gene TRBV24-1 combines with J gene TRBJ2-4, with TRBD2 as a possible D gene (6 bases). This CDR3 is 13 amino acids long. In germline, CDR1 is KGHDR, CDR2 SFDVKD. With 4 bases removed from V and 8 bases from J, the gap between germline ends came to 11 bases. This CDR3 reads CATSEGWGDIQYF. The CDR3 coding sequence is TGTGCCACCAGTGAAGGATGGGGGGACATTCAGTACTTC.

With respect to this clonotype: This may come from a read error, since a much larger clone is one base off. The V gene is TRBV19, the J gene TRBJ2-2; D possibly corresponds to TRBD2 (6 bases). V was clipped by 4 bases and J by 3 bases, with 15 bases between them. This CDR3 comprises 16 residues. Per germline, CDR1 LNHDA and CDR2 SQIVND (reference sequence). The CDR3 here is CASSKGEVLDTGELFF. CDR3 DNA sequence: TGTGCCAGTAGTAAAGGGGAGGTCTTGGACACCGGGGAGCTGTTTTTT.

To note about this clonotype: A junction end diverges from the germline sequence, so it may reflect a read error. The V call is TRBV7-9, the J call TRBJ1-2; D ambiguous. CDR1 is SEHNR, CDR2 FQNEAQ, per germline (reference sequence). This CDR3 has 13 residues. This chain's CDR3 is CARSLVGGYGYTF. The CDR3 DNA is TGCGCCAGAAGCTTAGTAGGCGGTTATGGCTACACCTTC.

The V and J genes are TRBV5-1 and TRBJ2-5; D is perhaps TRBD1 (6 bases). The V gene's germline CDR1 is SGHRS and CDR2 YFSETQ. The V end lost 0 bases, the J end lost 1 base, and 10 bases lay between the germline ends. This CDR3 comprises 15 residues. CDR3 sequence: CASSLDGRGQETQYF. The CDR3 nucleotides are TGCGCCAGCAGCTTGGACGGCAGGGGCCAAGAGACCCAGTACTTC.

Details on this clonotype: A clone one base away is much larger, so this may be a read error. The chain carries TRBV2 and TRBJ2-7, with 14 positions matching TRBD2. Germline V CDR1 and CDR2: SNHLY, FYNNEI. This CDR3 comprises 16 residues. Trimming cost V 8 bases and J 4 bases; bases outside gene matches: 10. The DNA of the CDR3 is TGTGCCAGCCACGGACTAGCGGGAGGTGTCCTTTACGAGCAGTACTTC. It translates to CASHGLAGGVLYEQYF.

This clonotype is medium-sized by share. The gene calls are TRBV30 and TRBJ2-3; TRBD2 agrees at 7 bases. The CDR3 runs 14 residues. From germline, CDR1 is GTSNPN and CDR2 SVGIG (reference sequence). V shed 3 bases and J 3 bases; nucleotides not matched to a gene: 6. The CDR3 DNA follows: TGTGCCTGGAGGTCGGGAGGTTTGACAGATACGCAGTATTTT. It encodes CAWRSGGLTDTQYF.

This clonotype is judged medium-sized. The gene calls are TRBV5-1 and TRBJ2-3; no firm D call. The CDR3 has 15 amino acids. V was clipped by 1 base and J by 0 bases, with 9 bases between them. Germline V lookup: CDR1 SGHRS, CDR2 YFSETQ. CDR3 coding DNA: TGCGCCAGCAGCTTGACGGGTGCTAGCACAGATACGCAGTATTTT. It encodes CASSLTGASTDTQYF.

With regard to this clonotype: This may be a read error, as it is one base from a much larger clone. J is TRBJ1-4 and V is TRBV7-9; possibly TRBD1 for D (6 bases). There are 15 residues in the CDR3. Per the germline V gene, CDR1 is SEHNR and CDR2 is FQNEAQ (reference sequence). Trimming left V 5 bases short and J 4 bases short, with 14 bases between. This CDR3 is CASSTRTVSNEKLFF. As DNA, the CDR3 is TGTGCCAGCAGCACCAGGACAGTGAGTAATGAAAAACTGTTTTTT. Complete variable domain (other parts from reference TRBV7-9 and TRBJ1-4): DTGVSQNPRHKITKRGQNVTFRCDPISEHNRLYWYRQTLGQGPEFLTYFQNEAQLEKSRLLSDRFSAERPKGSFSTLEIQRTEQGDSAMYLCASSTRTVSNEKLFFGSGTQLSVL.

This clonotype was picked up a small number of times. A much more abundant neighbour one base away suggests this may be a read error. DNA for the CDR3: TGCAGTTCCCCCCGAAACTATGGCTACACCTTC. Its protein is CSSPRNYGYTF. The rearrangement joins TRBV20-1 to TRBJ1-2; no reliable D call. V lost 8 bases to trimming and J lost 2 bases, with 9 bases between them. This CDR3 region has 11 residues. Germline loops: CDR1 DFQATT, CDR2 SNEGSKA (reference sequence).

Within the sample, this clonotype is large. The chain carries TRBV28 and TRBJ2-1, with D perhaps TRBD2 (6 bases). The CDR3 has 14 residues. The V end lost 7 bases, the J end lost 2 bases, and 12 bases lay between the germline ends. The germline V gene has CDR1 MDHEN and CDR2 SYDVKM. The CDR3 DNA sequence: TGTGCCAGCACCCTGGGGAGGACCTACAATGAGCAGTTCTTC. Translation gives CASTLGRTYNEQFF. Full variable domain (rest looked up from reference TRBV28 and TRBJ2-1): DVKVTQSSRYLVKRTGEKVFLECVQDMDHENMFWYRQDPGLGLRLIYFSYDVKMKEKGDIPEGYSVSREKKERFSLILESASTNQTSMYLCASTLGRTYNEQFFGPGTRLTVL.

By share, this clonotype counts as large. This chain connects TRBV11-2 to TRBJ2-7, with 8 bases fitting TRBD1. The CDR3 runs to 14 residues. The ends lost 3 bases at V and 3 bases at J; junction bases unmatched: 4. The V gene's germline CDR1 is SGHAT and CDR2 FQNNGV. CDR3 DNA: TGTGCCAGCAGCTTGGGACAGGCCTACTACGAGCAGTACTTC. Protein product: CASSLGQAYYEQYF.

By share, this clonotype ranks as medium-sized (0.01 to 0.1%). The J gene is TRBJ2-3, the V gene TRBV18, with no clear D. The V end was cut by 4 bases, the J end by 6 bases, with 23 bases between. CDR1 and CDR2 (germline): KGHSH, LQKENI. CDR3 length: 17 residues. CDR3: CASSRFFGWGSSDTQYF. The DNA for the CDR3 is TGTGCCAGCTCACGATTCTTTGGCTGGGGATCATCCGATACGCAGTATTTT.

The CDR3 sequence is CASSAGQGADTQYF. Here the CDR3 DNA reads TGTGCCAGCAGCGCGGGACAGGGGGCAGATACGCAGTATTTT. The chain employs TRBV9 and TRBJ2-3, with 11 nucleotides matching TRBD1. Trimming at V came to 3 bases and at J to 4 bases, leaving 1 base not matched to a gene. Germline values: CDR1 SGDLS, CDR2 YYNGEE. The length of the CDR3 is 14 residues. Variable domain in full (rest from reference TRBV9 and TRBJ2-3): DSGVTQTPKHLITATGQRVTLRCSPRSGDLSVYWYQQSLDQGLQFLIQYYNGEERAKGNILERFSAQQFPDLHSELNLSSLELGDSALYFCASSAGQGADTQYFGPGTRLTVL.

This clonotype was recorded a few times. The V and J genes are TRBV7-2 and TRBJ1-5, with 7 bases fitting TRBD1. The junction had 8 bases not matched to a gene; V was cut back by 4 bases and J by 5 bases. The CDR3 consists of 15 residues. The germline V gene has CDR1 SGHTA and CDR2 FQGNSA. Written as DNA, the CDR3 is TGTGCCAGCAGCTCACAGGGGTTACCGGATCAGCCCCAGCATTTT. Encoded protein: CASSSQGLPDQPQHF.

This clonotype rates as large. CDR3 amino acids: CASSLKTGGLDTEAFF. In nucleotides, the CDR3 is TGTGCCAGCAGTCTAAAGACAGGGGGTTTGGACACTGAAGCTTTCTTT. The chain links TRBV12-3 or TRBV12-4 to TRBJ1-1; 9 bases align to TRBD1. The CDR3 runs to 16 residues. V was pared by 5 bases and J by 3 bases, with 10 bases of the junction left unmatched.

In this sample, this clonotype is large. This chain connects TRBV29-1 to TRBJ2-1; 7 bases line up with TRBD1. V shed 8 bases and J 6 bases; nucleotides not matched to a gene: 7. Per the germline V gene, CDR1 is SQVTM and CDR2 is ANQGSEA. This CDR3 spans 12 amino acids. The DNA for the CDR3 is TGCAGCCTGCGACAGGGTGGCAATGAGCAGTTCTTC. Its translation is CSLRQGGNEQFF.

The chain uses TRBV11-1 and TRBJ2-3, with 9 bases aligning to TRBD2. The ends lost 5 bases at V and 6 bases at J; junction bases unmatched: 6. The CDR3 has 14 residues. The germline CDR1 and CDR2 sequences are SGHAT and FQDESV (reference sequence). DNA of the CDR3: TGTGCCAGCAGCCCAGGACTAGCGTCGGATACGCAGTATTTT. It yields the protein CASSPGLASDTQYF.

This clonotype is labeled as medium-sized. CDR3 nucleotide sequence: TGCGCCAGCAGCCCATATTCCGGGAGGCTGGATGAAAAACTGTTTTTT. Translation: CASSPYSGRLDEKLFF. The rearrangement links TRBV5-1 to TRBJ1-4; D gene uncertain. This CDR3 region has 16 residues. Per the germline V gene, CDR1 is SGHRS and CDR2 is YFSETQ. V was shortened by 4 bases and J by 6 bases, with 19 bases between the two germline ends.

This chain connects TRBV7-4 to TRBJ2-5, with D tentatively TRBD2 (5 bases). There are 13 residues in the CDR3. Trimming shortened V by 2 bases and J by 4 bases, and 8 bases separated the two germline ends. Germline V CDR1 and CDR2: SGHVT, SQSDAQ. CDR3 sequence: CASSLYRGETQYF. As DNA, the CDR3 is TGTGCCAGCAGCTTATATCGGGGAGAGACCCAGTACTTC. The variable domain in full, completed from reference TRBV7-4 and TRBJ2-5, reads GAGVSQSPRYKVAKRGRDVALRCDSISGHVTLYWYRQTLGQGSEVLTYSQSDAQRDKSGRPSGRFSAERPERSVSTLKIQRTEQGDSAVYLCASSLYRGETQYFGPGTRLLVL.